This TCR beta chain came from a study of high-grade serous ovarian cancer treatment subgroups. Concerning this clone: Its antigen is currently unknown.

Study-wide results and limits: Clonal relatedness tracked neoantigen level, and by trend copy number and mutation load.

Profiled with immunoSEQ multiplex PCR; TCRdb holds only in-frame clones, not every one. The sample includes approximately 40,000 clones, around 80% of them seen just once. Germline V lookup: CDR1 LGHNA, CDR2 YNFKEQ. Trimming shortened V by 7 bases and J by 6 bases, and 22 bases separated the two germline ends. The length of the CDR3 is 15 residues. The tumor samples were collected prior to definitive surgery or chemotherapy. The sequence came from a human donor with high-grade serous ovarian cancer. This chain links TRBV4-2 with TRBJ2-7; the D gene is possibly TRBD2 (7 bases). Sequenced: tumor tissue. Here the CDR3 DNA reads TGTGCCAGCATTTTAGGGGGGAGGGTTCCTACCGAGCAGTACTTC. Amino acids: CASILGGRVPTEQYF.